This entry is about one T cell receptor (beta chain). The data are from a study of T cells in localized non-small cell lung cancer. This CDR3 region has 15 residues. CDR1 and CDR2 from the germline V gene are SGHRS and YFSETQ. J lost 6 bases, V lost 5 bases, and 10 bases had no gene match. The protocol was immunoSEQ multiplex PCR, while the TCRdb copy is restricted to in-frame clones and leaves out a portion. In the table there are around 100,000 clones, approximately 90% of which are singletons. The receptor comes from a man between 35 and 75 years old with stage I squamous cell lung carcinoma. This chain joins TRBV5-1 and TRBJ2-1, with 8 bases matching TRBD2. The sample in question was peripheral blood, obtained before any cancer treatment. The CDR3: CASRHGGADPNEQFF. The CDR3 DNA sequence: TGCGCCAGCAGACACGGGGGGGCGGACCCCAATGAGCAGTTCTTC.